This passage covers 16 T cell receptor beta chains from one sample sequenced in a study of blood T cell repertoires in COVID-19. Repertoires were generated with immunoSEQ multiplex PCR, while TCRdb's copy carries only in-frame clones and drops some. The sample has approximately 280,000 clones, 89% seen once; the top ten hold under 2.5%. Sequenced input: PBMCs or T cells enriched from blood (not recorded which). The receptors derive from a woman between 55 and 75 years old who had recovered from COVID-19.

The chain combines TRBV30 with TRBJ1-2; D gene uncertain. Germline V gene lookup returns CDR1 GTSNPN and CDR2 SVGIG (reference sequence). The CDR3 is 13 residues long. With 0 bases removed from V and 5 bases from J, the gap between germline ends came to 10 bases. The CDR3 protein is CAWSVLGGYGYTF. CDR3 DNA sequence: TGTGCCTGGAGTGTACTTGGAGGTTATGGCTACACCTTC.

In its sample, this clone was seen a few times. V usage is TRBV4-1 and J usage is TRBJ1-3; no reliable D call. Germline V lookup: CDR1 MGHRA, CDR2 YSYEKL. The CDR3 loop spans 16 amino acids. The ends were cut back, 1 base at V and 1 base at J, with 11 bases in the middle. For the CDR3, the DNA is TGCGCCAGCAGCCAAGTGTTAGGCGGATCTGGAAACACCATATATTTT. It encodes CASSQVLGGSGNTIYF.

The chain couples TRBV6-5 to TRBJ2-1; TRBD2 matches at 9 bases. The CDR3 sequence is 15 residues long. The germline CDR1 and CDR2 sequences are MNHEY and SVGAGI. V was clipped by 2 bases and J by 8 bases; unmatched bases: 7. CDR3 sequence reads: CASSYLAGGPYEQFF. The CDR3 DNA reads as TGTGCCAGCAGTTACCTTGCGGGAGGGCCCTATGAGCAGTTCTTC.

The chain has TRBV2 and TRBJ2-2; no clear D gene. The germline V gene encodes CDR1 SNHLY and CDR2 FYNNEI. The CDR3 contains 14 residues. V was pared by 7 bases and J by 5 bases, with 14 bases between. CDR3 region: CASTLWQLTGELFF. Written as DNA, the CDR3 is TGTGCCAGCACCTTATGGCAGTTAACCGGGGAGCTGTTTTTT.

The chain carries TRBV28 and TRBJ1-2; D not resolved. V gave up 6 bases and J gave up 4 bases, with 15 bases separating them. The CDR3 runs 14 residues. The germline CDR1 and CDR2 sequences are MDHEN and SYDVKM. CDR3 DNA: TGTGCCAGCAGACCACACCAGGCGGGCTATGGCTACACCTTC. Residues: CASRPHQAGYGYTF.

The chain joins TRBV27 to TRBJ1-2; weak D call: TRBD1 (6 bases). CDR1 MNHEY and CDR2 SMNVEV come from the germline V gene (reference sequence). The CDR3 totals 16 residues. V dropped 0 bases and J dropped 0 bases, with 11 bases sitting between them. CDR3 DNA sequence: TGTGCCAGCAGTTTATCAAGGGGGGGGACTAACTATGGCTACACCTTC. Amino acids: CASSLSRGGTNYGYTF.

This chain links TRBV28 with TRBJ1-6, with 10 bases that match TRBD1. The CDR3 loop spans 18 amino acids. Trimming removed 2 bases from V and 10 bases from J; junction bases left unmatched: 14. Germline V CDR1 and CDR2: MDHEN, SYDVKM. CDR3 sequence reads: CASSLPNPGTGEDSPLHF. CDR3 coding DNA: TGTGCCAGCAGTTTACCTAACCCAGGGACAGGGGAAGACTCACCCCTCCACTTT.

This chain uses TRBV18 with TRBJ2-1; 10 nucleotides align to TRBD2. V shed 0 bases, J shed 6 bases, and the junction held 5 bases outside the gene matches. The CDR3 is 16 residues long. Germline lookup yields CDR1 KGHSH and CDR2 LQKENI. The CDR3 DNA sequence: TGTGCCAGCTCACCACCGGCCAGCGGGAGGGCCAATGAGCAGTTCTTC. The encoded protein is CASSPPASGRANEQFF. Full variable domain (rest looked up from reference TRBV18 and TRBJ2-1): NAGVMQNPRHLVRRRGQEARLRCSPMKGHSHVYWYRQLPEEGLKFMVYLQKENIIDESGMPKERFSAEFPKEGPSILRIQQVVRGDSAAYFCASSPPASGRANEQFFGPGTRLTVL.

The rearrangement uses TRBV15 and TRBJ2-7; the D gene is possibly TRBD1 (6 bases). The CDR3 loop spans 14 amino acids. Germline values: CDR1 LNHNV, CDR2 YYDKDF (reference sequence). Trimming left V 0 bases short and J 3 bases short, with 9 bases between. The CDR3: CATSRDLQGYEQYF. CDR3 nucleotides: TGTGCCACCAGCAGAGATTTACAGGGCTACGAGCAGTACTTC. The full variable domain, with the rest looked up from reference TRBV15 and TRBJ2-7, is DAMVIQNPRYQVTQFGKPVTLSCSQTLNHNVMYWYQQKSSQAPKLLFHYYDKDFNNEADTPDNFQSRRPNTSFCFLDIRSPGLGDTAMYLCATSRDLQGYEQYFGPGTRLTVT.

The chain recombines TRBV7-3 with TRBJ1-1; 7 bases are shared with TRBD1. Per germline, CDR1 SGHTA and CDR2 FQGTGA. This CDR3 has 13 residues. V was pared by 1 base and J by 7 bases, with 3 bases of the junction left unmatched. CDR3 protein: CASSLKGGFEAFF. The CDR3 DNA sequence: TGTGCCAGCAGCTTAAAAGGGGGCTTTGAAGCTTTCTTT.

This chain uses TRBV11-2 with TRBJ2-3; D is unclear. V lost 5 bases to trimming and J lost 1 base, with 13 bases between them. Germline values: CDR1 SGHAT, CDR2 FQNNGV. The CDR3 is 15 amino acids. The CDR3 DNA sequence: TGTGCCAGCAGCCCACCGCGTAAAGGCACAGATACGCAGTATTTT. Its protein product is CASSPPRKGTDTQYF. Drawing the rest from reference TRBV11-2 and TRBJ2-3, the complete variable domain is EAGVAQSPRYKIIEKRQSVAFWCNPISGHATLYWYQQILGQGPKLLIQFQNNGVVDDSQLPKDRFSAERLKGVDSTLKIQPAKLEDSAVYLCASSPPRKGTDTQYFGPGTRLTVL.

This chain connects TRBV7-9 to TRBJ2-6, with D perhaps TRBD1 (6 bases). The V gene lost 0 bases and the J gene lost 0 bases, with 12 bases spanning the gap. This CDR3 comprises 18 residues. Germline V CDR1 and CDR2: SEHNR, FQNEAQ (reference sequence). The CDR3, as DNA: TGTGCCAGCAGCTTAGCCAGGGGAACAGACTCTGGGGCCAACGTCCTGACTTTC. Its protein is CASSLARGTDSGANVLTF.

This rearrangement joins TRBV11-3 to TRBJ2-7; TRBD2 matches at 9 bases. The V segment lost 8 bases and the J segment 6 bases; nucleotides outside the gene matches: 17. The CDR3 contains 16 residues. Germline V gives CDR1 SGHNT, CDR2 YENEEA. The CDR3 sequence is CASRNKLAGLTSEQYF. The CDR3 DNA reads TGTGCCAGCCGAAATAAACTAGCGGGCCTTACGTCCGAGCAGTACTTC. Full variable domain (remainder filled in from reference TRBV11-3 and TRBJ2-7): EAGVVQSPRYKIIEKKQPVAFWCNPISGHNTLYWYLQNLGQGPELLIRYENEEAVDDSQLPKDRFSAERLKGVDSTLKIQPAELGDSAVYLCASRNKLAGLTSEQYFGPGTRLTVT.

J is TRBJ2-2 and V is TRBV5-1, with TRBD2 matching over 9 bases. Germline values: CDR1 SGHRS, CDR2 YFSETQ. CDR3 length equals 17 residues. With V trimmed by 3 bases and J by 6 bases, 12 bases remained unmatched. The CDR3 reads CASSSGVLAGTPGELFF. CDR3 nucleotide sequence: TGCGCCAGCAGCTCGGGTGTACTAGCGGGTACCCCCGGGGAGCTGTTTTTT. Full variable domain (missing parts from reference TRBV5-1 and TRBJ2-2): KAGVTQTPRYLIKTRGQQVTLSCSPISGHRSVSWYQQTPGQGLQFLFEYFSETQRNKGNFPGRFSGRQFSNSRSEMNVSTLELGDSALYLCASSSGVLAGTPGELFFGEGSRLTVL.

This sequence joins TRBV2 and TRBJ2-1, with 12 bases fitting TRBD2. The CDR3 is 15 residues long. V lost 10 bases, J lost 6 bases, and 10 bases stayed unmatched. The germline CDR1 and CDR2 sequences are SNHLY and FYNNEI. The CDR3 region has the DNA TGTGCCACCCGGCCGGCTAGCGGGGGGGCCAATGAGCAGTTCTTC. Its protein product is CATRPASGGANEQFF.

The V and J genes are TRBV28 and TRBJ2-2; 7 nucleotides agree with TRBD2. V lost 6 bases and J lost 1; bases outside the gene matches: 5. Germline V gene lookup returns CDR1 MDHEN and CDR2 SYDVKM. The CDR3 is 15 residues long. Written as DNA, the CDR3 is TGTGCCAGCAGGGGAGCGGGGAAGAACACCGGGGAGCTGTTTTTT. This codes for CASRGAGKNTGELFF.